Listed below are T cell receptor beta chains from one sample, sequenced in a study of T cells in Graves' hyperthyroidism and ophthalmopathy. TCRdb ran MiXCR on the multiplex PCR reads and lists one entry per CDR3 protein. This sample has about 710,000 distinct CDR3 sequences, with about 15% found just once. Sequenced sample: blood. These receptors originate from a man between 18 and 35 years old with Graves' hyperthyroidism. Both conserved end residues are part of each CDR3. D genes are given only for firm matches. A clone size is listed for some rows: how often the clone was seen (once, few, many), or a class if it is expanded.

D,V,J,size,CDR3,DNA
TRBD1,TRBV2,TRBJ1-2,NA,CASSAKAGGDYGYTF,TGTGCCAGCAGTGCTAAGGCAGGGGGTGACTATGGCTACACCTTC
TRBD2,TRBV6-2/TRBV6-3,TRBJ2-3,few,CASSLAASGNTQYF,TGTGCCAGCAGTCTCGCGGCTAGCGGGAATACGCAGTATTTT
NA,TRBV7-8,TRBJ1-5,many,CASSQGTYHQPQHF,TGTGCCAGCAGCCAGGGGACGTATCATCAGCCCCAGCATTTT
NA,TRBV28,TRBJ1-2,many,CASRGSAYGYTF,TGTGCCAGCAGAGGTTCGGCCTATGGCTACACCTTC
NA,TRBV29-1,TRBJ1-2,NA,CSVESGAGYTF,TGCAGCGTTGAATCAGGGGCAGGCTACACCTTC
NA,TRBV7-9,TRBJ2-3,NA,CASSFLLAPDTQYF,TGTGCCAGCAGCTTTCTCCTAGCCCCAGATACGCAGTATTTT
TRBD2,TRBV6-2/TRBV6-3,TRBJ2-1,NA,CASSLPGQGAWTSGRRKGGSEQFF,TGTGCCAGCTCCCTACCCGGACAGGGGGCCTGGACTAGCGGGAGGCGCAAGGGGGGTTCGGAGCAGTTCTTC
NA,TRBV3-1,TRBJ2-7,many,CASSTTGNPYEQYF,TGTGCCAGCAGCACCACCGGGAACCCCTACGAGCAGTACTTC
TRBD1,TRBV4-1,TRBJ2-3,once,CASSQDDRVVDTQYF,TGCGCCAGCAGCCAAGATGACAGGGTGGTAGATACGCAGTATTTT
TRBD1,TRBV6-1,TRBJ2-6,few,CASSRGGLLSGANVLTF,TGTGCCAGCAGCCGAGGGGGCCTACTCTCTGGGGCCAACGTCCTGACTTTC
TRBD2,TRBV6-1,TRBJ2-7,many,CAFWTSGTYEQYF,TGTGCCTTTTGGACTAGCGGGACCTACGAGCAGTACTTC
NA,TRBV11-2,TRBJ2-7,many,CASSSRLLPRGEQYF,TGTGCCAGCAGCTCAAGACTATTGCCCCGGGGCGAGCAGTACTTC
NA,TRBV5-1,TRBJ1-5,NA,CASSSGGNGNQPQHF,TGCGCCAGCAGCTCCGGAGGGAACGGCAATCAGCCCCAGCATTTT
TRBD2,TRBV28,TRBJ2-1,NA,CASRPTSGREEFF,TGTGCCAGCAGACCGACTAGCGGGAGGGAAGAGTTCTTC
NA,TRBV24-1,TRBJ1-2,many,CATSDSGDYGYTF,TGTGCCACCAGTGATTCAGGGGACTATGGCTACACCTTC
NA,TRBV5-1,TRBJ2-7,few,CASSLGGRLLTYEQYF,TGCGCCAGCAGCTTAGGCGGAAGGTTGTTAACGTACGAGCAGTACTTC
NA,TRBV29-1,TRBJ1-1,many,CSVAGRLNTEAFF,TGCAGCGTCGCGGGACGGCTGAACACTGAAGCTTTCTTT
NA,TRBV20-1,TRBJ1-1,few,CSARPHGREPEAFF,TGCAGTGCTAGACCTCACGGCCGAGAACCTGAAGCTTTCTTT
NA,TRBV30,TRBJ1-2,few,CAWSNATAYGYTF,TGTGCCTGGAGTAACGCGACAGCTTATGGCTACACCTTC
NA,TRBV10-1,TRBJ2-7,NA,CASSEEYRAEQYF,TGCGCCAGCAGTGAGGAGTACAGGGCCGAGCAGTACTTC
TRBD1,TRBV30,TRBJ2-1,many,CAWSVIGTGQNEQFF,TGTGCCTGGAGTGTAATCGGGACAGGGCAAAATGAGCAGTTCTTC
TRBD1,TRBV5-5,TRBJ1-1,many,CASSGDRGRTEAFF,TGTGCCAGCAGCGGGGACAGGGGGAGGACTGAAGCTTTCTTT
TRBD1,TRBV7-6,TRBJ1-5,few,CASSLATGRGQPQHF,TGTGCCAGCAGCTTAGCGACGGGCAGGGGGCAGCCCCAGCATTTT
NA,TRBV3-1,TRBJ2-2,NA,CASSEAGSSGEPFF,TGTGCCAGCAGCGAGGCGGGGAGTTCCGGGGAGCCGTTTTTT
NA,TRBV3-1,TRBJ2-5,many,CASSQGRTHYF,TGTGCCAGCAGCCAAGGCCGGACCCACTACTTC
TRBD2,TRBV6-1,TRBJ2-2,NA,CASSQHSGMYTGELFF,TGTGCCAGCAGTCAGCATAGCGGGATGTACACCGGGGAGCTGTTTTTT
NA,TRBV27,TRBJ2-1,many,CASSTSGYNEQFF,TGTGCCAGCAGTACGAGCGGGTACAATGAGCAGTTCTTC
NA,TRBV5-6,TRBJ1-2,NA,CASSLGGRAPYGYTF,TGTGCCAGCAGCTTGGGAGGCAGGGCACCCTATGGCTACACCTTC
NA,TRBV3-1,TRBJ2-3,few,CASSQGRGMPAQYF,TGTGCCAGCAGCCAAGGAAGGGGAATGCCAGCGCAGTATTTT
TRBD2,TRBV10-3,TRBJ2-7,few,CAISGGRHTYEQYF,TGTGCCATCAGTGGCGGGAGGCACACCTACGAGCAGTACTTC
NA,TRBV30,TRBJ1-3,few,CAWSVDRRRNTIYF,TGTGCCTGGAGTGTGGATCGCCGAAGAAACACCATATATTTT
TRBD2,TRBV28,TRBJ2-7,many,CASKIAGAGKLGEQYF,TGTGCCAGCAAAATAGCGGGAGCAGGTAAACTAGGCGAGCAGTACTTC
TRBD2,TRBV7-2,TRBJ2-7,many,CASSSGLAGGLYF,TGTGCCAGCAGCTCGGGACTAGCGGGAGGGTTGTACTTC
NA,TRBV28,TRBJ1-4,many,CASSLQGSEVLFF,TGTGCCAGCAGTCTTCAGGGGTCTGAGGTACTGTTTTTT
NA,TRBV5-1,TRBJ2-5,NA,CASSFEGTRTQYF,TGCGCCAGCAGCTTCGAGGGTACTCGGACCCAGTACTTC
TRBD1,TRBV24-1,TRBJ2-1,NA,CATSDPTPGTGYNEQFF,TGTGCCACCAGTGACCCCACCCCCGGGACAGGGTACAATGAGCAGTTCTTC
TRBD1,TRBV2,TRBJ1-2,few,CASRVDRGRNLEGYTF,TGTGCCAGCAGGGTGGACAGGGGGCGCAATTTGGAAGGCTACACCTTC
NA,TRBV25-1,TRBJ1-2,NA,CAGSEMSQRGYTF,TGTGCCGGCAGTGAAATGTCCCAACGAGGCTACACCTTC
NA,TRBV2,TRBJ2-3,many,CASSESSVDTQYF,TGTGCCAGCAGTGAGTCTAGCGTCGATACGCAGTATTTT
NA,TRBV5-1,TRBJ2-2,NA,CASSLAGTSNTGELFF,TGCGCCAGCAGCTTGGCCGGGACTTCGAACACCGGGGAGCTGTTTTTT
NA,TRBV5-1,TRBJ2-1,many,CASSFSGQYNEQFF,TGCGCCAGCAGCTTCAGCGGGCAGTACAATGAGCAGTTCTTC
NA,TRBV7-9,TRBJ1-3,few,CASSPVGFGNTIYF,TGTGCCAGCAGCCCCGTGGGGTTTGGAAACACCATATATTTT
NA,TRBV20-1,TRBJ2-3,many,CSAPPPVAGSTDTQYF,TGCAGTGCTCCACCCCCCGTTGCGGGCAGCACAGATACGCAGTATTTT
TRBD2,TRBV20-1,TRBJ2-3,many,CSASRLAGTDTQYF,TGCAGTGCTAGCCGACTAGCGGGCACAGATACGCAGTATTTT
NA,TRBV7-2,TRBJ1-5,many,CASSLVRWGRGNQPQHF,TGTGCCAGCAGCTTAGTGAGGTGGGGGAGAGGCAATCAGCCCCAGCATTTT